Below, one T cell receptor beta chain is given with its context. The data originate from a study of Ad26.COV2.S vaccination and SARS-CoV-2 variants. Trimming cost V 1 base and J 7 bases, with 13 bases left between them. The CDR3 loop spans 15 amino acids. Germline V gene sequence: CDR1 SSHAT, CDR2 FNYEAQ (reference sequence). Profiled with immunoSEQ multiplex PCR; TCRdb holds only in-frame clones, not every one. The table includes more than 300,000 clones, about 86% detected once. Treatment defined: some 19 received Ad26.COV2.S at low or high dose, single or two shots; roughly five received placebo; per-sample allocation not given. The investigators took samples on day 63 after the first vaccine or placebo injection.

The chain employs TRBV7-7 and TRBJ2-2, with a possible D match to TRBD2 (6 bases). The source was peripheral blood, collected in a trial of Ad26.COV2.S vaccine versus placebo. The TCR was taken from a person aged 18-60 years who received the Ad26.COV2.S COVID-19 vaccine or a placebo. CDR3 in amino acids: CASSLVGGVDGELFF. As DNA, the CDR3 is TGTGCCAGCAGCTTAGTAGGCGGGGTGGACGGGGAGCTGTTTTTT. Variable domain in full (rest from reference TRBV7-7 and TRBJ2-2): GAGVSQSPRYKVTKRGQDVTLRCDPISSHATLYWYQQALGQGPEFLTYFNYEAQPDKSGLPSDRFSAERPEGSISTLTIQRTEQRDSAMYRCASSLVGGVDGELFFGEGSRLTVL.